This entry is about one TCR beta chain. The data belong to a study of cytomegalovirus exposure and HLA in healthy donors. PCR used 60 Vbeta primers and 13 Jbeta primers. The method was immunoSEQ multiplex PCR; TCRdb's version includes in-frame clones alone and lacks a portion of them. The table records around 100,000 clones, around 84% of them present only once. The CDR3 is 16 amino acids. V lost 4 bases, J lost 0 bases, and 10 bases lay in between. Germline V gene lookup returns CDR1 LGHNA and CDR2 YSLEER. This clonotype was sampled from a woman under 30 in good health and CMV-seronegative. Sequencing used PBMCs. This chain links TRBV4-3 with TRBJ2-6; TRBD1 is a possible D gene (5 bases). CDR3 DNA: TGCGCCAGCAGCCGGGGCGAATACTCTGGGGCCAACGTCCTGACTTTC. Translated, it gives CASSRGEYSGANVLTF.